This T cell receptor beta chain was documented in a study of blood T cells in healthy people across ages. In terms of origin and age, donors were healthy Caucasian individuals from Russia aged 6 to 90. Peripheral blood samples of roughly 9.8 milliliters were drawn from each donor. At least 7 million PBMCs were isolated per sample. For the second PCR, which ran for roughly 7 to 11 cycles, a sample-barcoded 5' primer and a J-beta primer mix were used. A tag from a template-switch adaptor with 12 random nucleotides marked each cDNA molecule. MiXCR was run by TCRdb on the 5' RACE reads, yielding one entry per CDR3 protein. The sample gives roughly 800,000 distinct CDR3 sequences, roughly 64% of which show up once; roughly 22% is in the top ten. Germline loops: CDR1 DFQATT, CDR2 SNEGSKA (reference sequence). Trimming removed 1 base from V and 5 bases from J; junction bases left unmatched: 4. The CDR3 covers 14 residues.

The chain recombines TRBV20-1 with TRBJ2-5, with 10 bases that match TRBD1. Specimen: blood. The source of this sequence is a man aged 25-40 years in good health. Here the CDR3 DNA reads TGCAGTGCTAGAGGGACAGGGGGTGTTGAGACCCAGTACTTC. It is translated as CSARGTGGVETQYF.